One and the same sample provided the 11 T cell receptor beta chains below, sequenced in a study of blood T cell repertoires in COVID-19. Some clones are missing from TCRdb's copy, which holds only in-frame ones; the method was immunoSEQ multiplex PCR. The sample yields about 270,000 clones, around nine tenths seen once. Specimen: PBMCs or T cells enriched from blood (not recorded which). Receptors originate from a woman between 18 and 30 years old who had recovered from COVID-19.

The CDR3 bases are TGTGCCAGCAGTTACGCGGGGTATAGCAATCAGCCCCAGCATTTT. Protein: CASSYAGYSNQPQHF. V usage is TRBV6-2 or TRBV6-3 and J usage is TRBJ1-5; D is unclear. The germline CDR1 and CDR2 sequences are MNHEY and SVGEGT. This CDR3 contains 15 residues. V was shortened by 2 bases and J by 0 bases, with 8 bases between the two germline ends.

In its sample, this clone was seen once. This chain connects TRBV5-6 to TRBJ2-3; possibly TRBD1 for D (6 bases). The V gene lost 4 bases and the J gene lost 7 bases, with 22 bases spanning the gap. Germline CDR1 SGHDT, CDR2 YYEEEE. This CDR3 contains 16 residues. Here the CDR3 DNA reads TGTGCCAGCAGCGGGGCCTGGGGGCTCTATCCATATACGCAGTATTTT. Its protein product is CASSGAWGLYPYTQYF. Full variable domain (rest looked up from reference TRBV5-6 and TRBJ2-3): DAGVTQSPTHLIKTRGQQVTLRCSPKSGHDTVSWYQQALGQGPQFIFQYYEEEERQRGNFPDRFSGHQFPNYSSELNVNALLLGDSALYLCASSGAWGLYPYTQYFGPGTRLTVL.

The rearrangement joins TRBV27 to TRBJ1-1; possible D gene TRBD1, 5 bases. Germline V gene lookup returns CDR1 MNHEY and CDR2 SMNVEV (reference sequence). Trimming stripped 5 bases from V and 4 bases from J, with 26 bases between. This CDR3 has 18 residues. The CDR3: CASSHGWGGWSSFTEAFF. The CDR3 nucleotides are TGTGCCAGCAGTCATGGGTGGGGGGGGTGGTCGAGCTTCACTGAAGCTTTCTTT.

V and J are TRBV3-1 (or the pseudogene TRBV3-2) and TRBJ1-4; unclear D gene. Germline CDR1 and CDR2: LGHDT and YNNKEL (reference sequence). Trimming removed 4 bases from V and 0 bases from J, with 9 bases in between. The CDR3 spans 15 residues. CDR3 region: CASSPQRSTNEKLFF. For the CDR3, the DNA is TGTGCCAGCAGCCCGCAACGGTCAACTAATGAAAAACTGTTTTTT.

The CDR3 region has the DNA TGCGCCAGCAGCTTGGCCGAAGAACTTAAATACACAGATACGCAGTATTTT. Protein sequence: CASSLAEELKYTDTQYF. This chain connects TRBV5-1 to TRBJ2-3; no firm D call. This CDR3 contains 17 residues. Germline assignment: CDR1 SGHRS and CDR2 YFSETQ. V lost 0 bases, J lost 2 bases, and 16 bases lay in between.

This clone was counted a single time. The rearrangement links TRBV4-1 to TRBJ2-2, with D perhaps matching TRBD1 (5 bases). The CDR3 is made up of 15 amino acids. Deletions cut 3 bases from V and 0 bases from J, with 8 bases between. The germline V gene encodes CDR1 MGHRA and CDR2 YSYEKL. The CDR3 spells CASSQDKTNTGELFF. In DNA, the CDR3 is TGCGCCAGCAGCCAGGACAAAACGAACACCGGGGAGCTGTTTTTT.

V usage is TRBV27 and J usage is TRBJ1-1; D is undetermined. The CDR3 totals 16 residues. CDR1 is MNHEY and CDR2 is SMNVEV in the germline V gene (reference sequence). The ends were cut back, 2 bases at V and 1 base at J, with 14 bases in the middle. DNA for the CDR3: TGTGCCAGCAGTTTAGAAGCTCCCCGTACGAACACTGAAGCTTTCTTT. Protein product: CASSLEAPRTNTEAFF.

This chain links TRBV12-5 with TRBJ2-5; TRBD2 aligns across 9 bases. The CDR3 contains 16 residues. V lost 1 base to trimming and J lost 5 bases; unmatched junction nucleotides: 8. Germline assignment: CDR1 LGHNT and CDR2 FRNRAP. CDR3 sequence (DNA): TGTGCTAGTGGTTTGGGTAGCGGGAGCCCTCGGGAGACCCAGTACTTC. Protein product: CASGLGSGSPRETQYF.

The chain recombines TRBV2 with TRBJ2-1; tentative D call: TRBD2 (5 bases). In germline, CDR1 is SNHLY, CDR2 FYNNEI. This CDR3 has 12 amino acids. Trimming removed 5 bases at V and 10 bases at J, with 12 bases between. CDR3 sequence: CASSPSSREQFF. As DNA, the CDR3 is TGTGCCAGCAGTCCCTCTAGCAGAGAGCAGTTCTTC.

This rearrangement joins TRBV18 to TRBJ1-1; no reliable D call. With 1 base removed from V and 1 base from J, the gap between germline ends came to 13 bases. CDR1 is KGHSH, CDR2 LQKENI, per germline. The CDR3 sequence is 16 residues long. CDR3 DNA: TGTGCCAGCTCACCACGGCAGTCTCAAACGAACACTGAAGCTTTCTTT. The encoded protein is CASSPRQSQTNTEAFF.

This sequence joins TRBV11-3 and TRBJ2-3; TRBD2 agrees at 11 bases. This CDR3 spans 17 amino acids. The germline V gene has CDR1 SGHNT and CDR2 YENEEA. The V segment lost 5 bases and the J segment 4 bases; nucleotides outside the gene matches: 11. The CDR3, as DNA: TGTGCCAGCAGCCACCGCGGAGAACTAGCGGGGGCAGATACGCAGTATTTT. Translation: CASSHRGELAGADTQYF.